This T cell receptor (beta chain) is from a study of blood T cell repertoires in COVID-19. Overall study: Sites in the United States, Italy and Spain provided acute and convalescent COVID-19 samples. PBMCs, B-cell-depleted T cells, or T cells were the source of the cDNA or gDNA that made up the material.

Deletions cut 1 base from V and 4 bases from J, with 8 bases between. This CDR3 has 13 amino acids. Germline-derived CDR1 and CDR2 are SGHNT and YYREEE (reference sequence). Libraries were prepared by immunoSEQ multiplex PCR; TCRdb keeps only in-frame clonotypes and omits some of them. The data contain 150,000 to 200,000 clones, about 70% of them singletons. What was sequenced was peripheral blood. The chain couples TRBV5-4 to TRBJ1-1; maybe TRBD1 (5 bases). The clonotype originates from a woman aged 45-59 years with active or convalescent COVID-19. The CDR3 DNA reads TGTGCCAGCAGCTTGCAGGGTAGCACTGAAGCTTTCTTT. Translated: CASSLQGSTEAFF.